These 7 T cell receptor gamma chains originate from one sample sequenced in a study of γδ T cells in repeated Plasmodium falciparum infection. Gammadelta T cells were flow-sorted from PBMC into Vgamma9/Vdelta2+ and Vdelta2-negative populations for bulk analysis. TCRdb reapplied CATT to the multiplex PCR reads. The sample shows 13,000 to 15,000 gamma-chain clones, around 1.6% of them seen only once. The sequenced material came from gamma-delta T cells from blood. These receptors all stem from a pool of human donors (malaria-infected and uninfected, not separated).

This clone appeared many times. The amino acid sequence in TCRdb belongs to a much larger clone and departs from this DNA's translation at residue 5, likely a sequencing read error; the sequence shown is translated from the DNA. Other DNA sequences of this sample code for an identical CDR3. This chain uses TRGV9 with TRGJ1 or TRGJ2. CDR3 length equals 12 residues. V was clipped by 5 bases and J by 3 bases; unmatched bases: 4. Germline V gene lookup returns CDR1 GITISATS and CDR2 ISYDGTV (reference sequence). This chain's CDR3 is CALWGGYYKKLF. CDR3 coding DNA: TGTGCCTTGTGGGGGGGTTATTATAAGAAACTCTTT.

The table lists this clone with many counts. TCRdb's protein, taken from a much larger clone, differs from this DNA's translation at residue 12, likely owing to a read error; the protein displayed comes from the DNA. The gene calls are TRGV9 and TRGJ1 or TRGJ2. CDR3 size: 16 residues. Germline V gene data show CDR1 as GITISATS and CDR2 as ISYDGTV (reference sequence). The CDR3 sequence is CALWEVHYENYCKKLF. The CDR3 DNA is TGTGCCTTGTGGGAGGTCCACTACGAGAATTATTGTAAGAAACTCTTT.

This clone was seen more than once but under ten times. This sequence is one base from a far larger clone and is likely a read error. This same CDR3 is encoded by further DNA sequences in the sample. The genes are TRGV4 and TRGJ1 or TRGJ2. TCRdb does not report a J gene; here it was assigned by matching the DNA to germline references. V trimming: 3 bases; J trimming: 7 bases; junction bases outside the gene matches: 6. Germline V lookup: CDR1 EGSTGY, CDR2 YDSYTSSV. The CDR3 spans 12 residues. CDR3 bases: TGTGCCACCTGGGATAAGGTCTATAAGAAACTCTTT. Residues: CATWDKVYKKLF.

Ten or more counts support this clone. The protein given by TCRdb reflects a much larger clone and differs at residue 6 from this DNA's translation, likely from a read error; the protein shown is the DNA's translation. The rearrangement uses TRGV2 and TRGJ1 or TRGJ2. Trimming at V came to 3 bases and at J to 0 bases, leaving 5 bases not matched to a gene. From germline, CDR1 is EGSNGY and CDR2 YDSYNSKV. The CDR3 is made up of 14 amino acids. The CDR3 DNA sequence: TGTGCCACCTGGGACAGAACGAATTATTATAAGAAACTCTTT. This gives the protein CATWDRTNYYKKLF.

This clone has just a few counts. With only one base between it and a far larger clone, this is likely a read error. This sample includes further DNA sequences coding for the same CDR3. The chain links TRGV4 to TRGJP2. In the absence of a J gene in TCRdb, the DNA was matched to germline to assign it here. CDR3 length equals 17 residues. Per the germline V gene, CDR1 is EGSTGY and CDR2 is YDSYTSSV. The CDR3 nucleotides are TGTGCCACTTGGGCCCATCATCCACGTAGTAGTGATTGGATCAAGACGTTT. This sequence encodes CATWAHHPRSSDWIKTF.

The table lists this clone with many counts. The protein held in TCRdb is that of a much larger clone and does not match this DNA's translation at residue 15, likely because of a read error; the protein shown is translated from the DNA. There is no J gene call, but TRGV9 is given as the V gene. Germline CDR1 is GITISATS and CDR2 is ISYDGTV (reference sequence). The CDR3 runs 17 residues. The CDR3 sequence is CALWEVQGELGKKIRVF. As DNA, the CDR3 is TGTGCCTTGTGGGAGGTGCAAGGAGAGTTGGGCAAAAAAATCAGGGTATTT.

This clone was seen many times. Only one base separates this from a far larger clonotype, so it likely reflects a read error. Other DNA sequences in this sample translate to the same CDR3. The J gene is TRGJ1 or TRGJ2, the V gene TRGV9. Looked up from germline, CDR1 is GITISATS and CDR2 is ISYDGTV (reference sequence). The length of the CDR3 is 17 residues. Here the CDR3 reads CALWDPTQKGVNYKKLF. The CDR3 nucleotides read TGTGCCTTGTGGGACCCCACCCAAAAGGGTGTAAATTATAAGAAGCTCTTT.